Below are 31 T cell receptor beta chains sequenced from a single sample in a study of T cell responses to AZD1222 COVID-19 vaccine. Profiling relied on immunoSEQ multiplex PCR, and the TCRdb table lists in-frame clones only, not all of them. The profile shows roughly 40,000 clones, over 60% of them singletons. The sequenced sample was peripheral blood, obtained on day 0 of AZD1222 vaccination. The receptors stem from an adult in good health.

The chain joins TRBV29-1 to TRBJ2-7; D is perhaps TRBD2 (7 bases). The germline V and J ends were trimmed by 5 bases and 3 bases, with 17 bases remaining between them. The CDR3 length is 14 residues. Germline V lookup: CDR1 SQVTM, CDR2 ANQGSEA. In DNA, the CDR3 is TGCAGCGTTCGGGTTACGGGGGGCAGCTACGAGCAGTACTTC. This translates into CSVRVTGGSYEQYF.

The rearrangement uses TRBV24-1 and TRBJ1-2, with TRBD1 matching over 7 bases. With V trimmed by 4 bases and J by 3 bases, 7 bases remained unmatched. The V gene's germline CDR1 is KGHDR and CDR2 SFDVKD. The CDR3 totals 15 residues. CDR3 nucleotide sequence: TGTGCCACCAGTGACCAAGGACAGGCCTACTATGGCTACACCTTC. Translating gives CATSDQGQAYYGYTF.

The V call is TRBV5-1, the J call TRBJ1-2, with D perhaps TRBD1 (5 bases). Germline lookup yields CDR1 SGHRS and CDR2 YFSETQ. V dropped 2 bases and J dropped 6 bases, with 14 bases sitting between them. The CDR3 contains 14 residues. The CDR3 nucleotides read TGCGCCAGCAGCTTTGGGAGGGGCCCGGATGGCTACACCTTC. It yields the protein CASSFGRGPDGYTF. Together with reference TRBV5-1 and TRBJ1-2, the CDR3 gives the full variable domain: KAGVTQTPRYLIKTRGQQVTLSCSPISGHRSVSWYQQTPGQGLQFLFEYFSETQRNKGNFPGRFSGRQFSNSRSEMNVSTLELGDSALYLCASSFGRGPDGYTFGSGTRLTVV.

The sample holds a few counts of this clone. The CDR3 is CASSPRPQYF. The DNA for the CDR3 is TGTGCCAGCAGCCCCCGGCCCCAGTACTTC. The V gene is TRBV21-1, the J gene TRBJ2-5. TRBV21-1 is a pseudogene segment. The CDR3 contains 10 residues.

The chain couples TRBV5-8 to TRBJ2-1, with 12 bases fitting TRBD1. The CDR3 runs to 18 residues. Trimming at V came to 1 base and at J to 3 bases, leaving 8 bases not matched to a gene. Germline assignment: CDR1 SGHTS and CDR2 YDEGEE. This chain's CDR3 is CASSLQGQGAYIYNEQFF. In DNA, the CDR3 is TGTGCCAGCAGCTTGCAGGGACAGGGGGCTTATATCTACAATGAGCAGTTCTTC. The full variable domain, in which reference TRBV5-8 and TRBJ2-1 provide the parts outside the CDR3, is EAGVTQSPTHLIKTRGQQATLRCSPISGHTSVYWYQQALGLGLQFLLWYDEGEERNRGNFPPRFSGRQFPNYSSELNVNALELEDSALYLCASSLQGQGAYIYNEQFFGPGTRLTVL.

J is TRBJ1-1 and V is TRBV7-3, with 10 bases that match TRBD1. Germline CDR1 reads SGHTA; CDR2 reads FQGTGA. The ends lost 5 bases at V and 2 bases at J; junction bases unmatched: 5. The CDR3 is 15 residues long. CDR3 amino acids: CASSTKTGGNTEAFF. DNA for the CDR3: TGTGCCAGCAGCACGAAGACAGGGGGCAACACTGAAGCTTTCTTT.

This clone was detected a few times. The V call is TRBV19, the J call TRBJ1-5, with D possibly being TRBD1 (6 bases). The CDR3 is 13 amino acids. V was pared by 2 bases and J by 6 bases, with 8 bases between. Per the germline V gene, CDR1 is LNHDA and CDR2 is SQIVND (reference sequence). The CDR3 region has the DNA TGTGCCAGTAGTATACAGGGGTCTCAGCCCCAGCATTTT. Translated, it gives CASSIQGSQPQHF.

This chain uses TRBV5-1 with TRBJ2-1; 9 nucleotides match TRBD2. Germline assignment: CDR1 SGHRS and CDR2 YFSETQ. V gave up 3 bases and J gave up 5 bases; unmatched junction bases: 6. This CDR3 is built from 15 residues. The CDR3 coding sequence is TGCGCCAGCAGCTCCGAGACTAGCGGACACAATGAGCAGTTCTTC. Amino acids: CASSSETSGHNEQFF. Using reference TRBV5-1 and TRBJ2-1 for the parts outside the CDR3, the full variable domain is KAGVTQTPRYLIKTRGQQVTLSCSPISGHRSVSWYQQTPGQGLQFLFEYFSETQRNKGNFPGRFSGRQFSNSRSEMNVSTLELGDSALYLCASSSETSGHNEQFFGPGTRLTVL.

The chain links TRBV5-1 to TRBJ1-1; 7 bases agree with TRBD1. The CDR3 is made up of 14 amino acids. V trimming: 0 bases; J trimming: 8 bases; junction bases outside the gene matches: 7. CDR1 is SGHRS, CDR2 YFSETQ, per germline. This CDR3 is CASSLDGQASEAFF. CDR3 nucleotide sequence: TGCGCCAGCAGCTTGGATGGACAGGCTTCAGAAGCTTTCTTT.

This rearrangement joins TRBV14 to TRBJ1-1, with a tentative D call TRBD1 (5 bases). Germline V lookup: CDR1 SGHDN, CDR2 FVKESK. The CDR3 is 15 amino acids. V gave up 1 base and J gave up 2 bases, with 11 bases separating them. CDR3 loop: CASSQGGAANTEAFF. The CDR3 DNA reads TGTGCCAGCAGCCAAGGAGGGGCGGCAAACACTGAAGCTTTCTTT. Drawing the rest from reference TRBV14 and TRBJ1-1, the complete variable domain is EAGVTQFPSHSVIEKGQTVTLRCDPISGHDNLYWYRRVMGKEIKFLLHFVKESKQDESGMPNNRFLAERTGGTYSTLKVQPAELEDSGVYFCASSQGGAANTEAFFGQGTRLTVV.

In DNA, the CDR3 is TGTGCCAGCAGCTTAACGGCAGTTTCACCCCTCCACTTT. Its protein product is CASSLTAVSPLHF. V gene TRBV7-3 combines with J gene TRBJ1-6, with D hard to call. Germline V gene sequence: CDR1 SGHTA, CDR2 FQGTGA. V shed 0 bases and J shed 9 bases, with 6 bases lying between them. The CDR3 is 13 amino acids.

V gene TRBV6-2 or TRBV6-3 combines with J gene TRBJ2-3; 9 bases fit TRBD2. V shed 0 bases, J shed 5 bases, and the junction held 9 bases outside the gene matches. The V gene's germline CDR1 is MNHEY and CDR2 SVGEGT. The length of the CDR3 is 17 residues. CDR3 DNA sequence: TGTGCCAGCAGTTACTCGGTGGTAGCGGGGGAGAAAGATACGCAGTATTTT. This sequence encodes CASSYSVVAGEKDTQYF.

This clone showed up just once. This chain uses TRBV11-2 with TRBJ1-4, with TRBD1 as a possible D gene (5 bases). CDR1 is SGHAT and CDR2 is FQNNGV in the germline V gene. V was trimmed by 6 bases and J by 0 bases, leaving 11 bases between them. This CDR3 comprises 15 residues. This chain's CDR3 is CASRRGPATNEKLFF. In nucleotides, the CDR3 is TGTGCCAGCAGAAGGGGCCCTGCAACTAATGAAAAACTGTTTTTT.

A single count supports this clone. The V gene is TRBV19, the J gene TRBJ2-7; no clear D. The CDR3 contains 12 residues. CDR1 and CDR2 (germline): LNHDA, SQIVND (reference sequence). V shed 4 bases and J shed 2 bases, with 6 bases lying between them. Here the CDR3 DNA reads TGTGCCAGTAGTAGAGGAGCCTACGAGCAGTACTTC. It yields the protein CASSRGAYEQYF.

This chain connects TRBV6-1 to TRBJ1-4; a weak D match, TRBD1 (6 bases). Germline CDR1 reads MNHNS; CDR2 reads SASEGT. The CDR3 totals 15 residues. V was shortened by 0 bases and J by 7 bases, with 12 bases between the two germline ends. DNA for the CDR3: TGTGCCAGCAGTGAAGCAGGAGGCAGGGGTGAAAAACTGTTTTTT. Translated: CASSEAGGRGEKLFF.

CDR3 coding DNA: TGTGCCAGCAGCCAATTCTCGAGCTCCTACAATGAGCAGTTCTTC. Encoded protein: CASSQFSSSYNEQFF. The chain combines TRBV4-2 with TRBJ2-1; D gene uncertain. Germline V CDR1 and CDR2: LGHNA, YNFKEQ. The V and J ends lost 2 bases and 0 bases respectively, with 8 bases between them. The CDR3 is 15 amino acids.

The chain uses TRBV5-4 and TRBJ1-2; unclear D gene. The CDR3 is 15 residues long. V was cut by 0 bases and J by 1 base, with 10 bases left in between. Germline values: CDR1 SGHNT, CDR2 YYREEE (reference sequence). The CDR3 DNA reads as TGTGCCAGCAGCTTGGGTACAGCCCTTAACTATGGCTACACCTTC. Encoded protein: CASSLGTALNYGYTF. The whole variable domain, filled in from reference TRBV5-4 and TRBJ1-2, reads ETGVTQSPTHLIKTRGQQVTLRCSSQSGHNTVSWYQQALGQGPQFIFQYYREEENGRGNFPPRFSGLQFPNYSSELNVNALELDDSALYLCASSLGTALNYGYTFGSGTRLTVV.

The chain employs TRBV3-1 (or the pseudogene TRBV3-2) and TRBJ2-7, with 9 positions matching TRBD2. The CDR3 totals 15 residues. The junction had 5 bases not matched to a gene; V was cut back by 1 base and J by 4 bases. Per the germline V gene, CDR1 is LGHDT and CDR2 is YNNKEL (reference sequence). The CDR3 bases are TGTGCCAGCAGCCAAGGCGGGAGGGGGTCGTACGAGCAGTACTTC. This encodes CASSQGGRGSYEQYF.

The chain couples TRBV19 to TRBJ1-6; D not resolved. Germline V CDR1 and CDR2: LNHDA, SQIVND (reference sequence). This CDR3 spans 14 amino acids. V was pared by 8 bases and J by 4 bases, with 12 bases between. CDR3 amino acids: CASRFAGYNSPLHF. CDR3 DNA sequence: TGTGCCAGTCGATTCGCGGGATATAATTCACCCCTCCACTTT.

J is TRBJ1-2 and V is TRBV6-5; 7 bases are shared with TRBD1. The length of the CDR3 is 13 residues. Germline lookup yields CDR1 MNHEY and CDR2 SVGAGI. V was pared by 6 bases and J by 5 bases, with 6 bases of the junction left unmatched. As DNA, the CDR3 is TGTGCCAGCAGCGAGGACAGGTCATATGGCTACACCTTC. This translates into CASSEDRSYGYTF.

V gene TRBV6-5 combines with J gene TRBJ1-1; a possible D gene is TRBD1 (6 bases). This CDR3 region has 14 residues. Germline V gene lookup returns CDR1 MNHEY and CDR2 SVGAGI. Trimming shortened V by 7 bases and J by 3 bases, and 15 bases separated the two germline ends. CDR3 DNA sequence: TGTGCCAGCACCAGGCAGTCAGGGGACACTGAAGCTTTCTTT. Translated, it gives CASTRQSGDTEAFF.

The chain combines TRBV7-9 with TRBJ2-3; no clear D gene. Germline CDR1 is SEHNR and CDR2 is FQNEAQ (reference sequence). The CDR3 has 15 residues. Trimming took off 8 bases at V and 2 bases at J, with 17 bases between the two ends. The CDR3 here is CASGLVHTYTDTQYF. CDR3 bases: TGTGCCAGCGGTCTAGTGCATACCTACACAGATACGCAGTATTTT.

This rearrangement joins TRBV4-3 to TRBJ2-6, with D perhaps matching TRBD2 (6 bases). CDR1 is LGHNA, CDR2 YSLEER, per germline. This CDR3 contains 16 residues. Trimming took off 0 bases at V and 0 bases at J, with 6 bases between the two ends. CDR3 in amino acids: CASSQEAGSGANVLTF. CDR3 sequence (DNA): TGCGCCAGCAGCCAAGAAGCGGGCTCTGGGGCCAACGTCCTGACTTTC.

The chain has TRBV14 and TRBJ1-1; no definite D call. Deletions cut 4 bases from V and 1 base from J, with 16 bases between. Germline V gives CDR1 SGHDN, CDR2 FVKESK. CDR3 length equals 16 residues. The CDR3 loop reads CASSRGGVWTNTEAFF. As DNA, the CDR3 is TGTGCCAGCAGCCGAGGAGGCGTGTGGACGAACACTGAAGCTTTCTTT.

The chain couples TRBV28 to TRBJ2-1, with D hard to call. CDR3 length: 12 amino acids. Between the trimmed V and J ends, which lost 3 bases and 10 bases, there was a span of 10 bases. Germline CDR1 and CDR2: MDHEN and SYDVKM. As DNA, the CDR3 is TGTGCCAGCAGTTTGGTTAGTCGCGAGCAGTTCTTC. Its translation is CASSLVSREQFF.

V and J are TRBV6-5 and TRBJ1-1; D perhaps matches TRBD1 (5 bases). The CDR3 loop spans 13 amino acids. Trimming stripped 7 bases from V and 4 bases from J, with 13 bases between. Germline CDR1 is MNHEY and CDR2 is SVGAGI. CDR3: CASTTGTLTEAFF. CDR3 in DNA: TGTGCCAGCACAACCGGGACCCTCACTGAAGCTTTCTTT.

The rearrangement uses TRBV5-1 and TRBJ1-2, with D possibly matching TRBD1 (5 bases). The germline V gene has CDR1 SGHRS and CDR2 YFSETQ. The ends were cut back, 4 bases at V and 6 bases at J, with 19 bases in the middle. The CDR3 is 15 residues long. For the CDR3, the DNA is TGCGCCAGCAGCGAAATGGGGGTACCGGGGGATGGCTACACCTTC. Protein: CASSEMGVPGDGYTF.

This clone is a singleton in its sample. The chain employs TRBV3-1 (or the pseudogene TRBV3-2) and TRBJ2-7; weak D call: TRBD2 (5 bases). V dropped 0 bases and J dropped 5 bases, with 11 bases sitting between them. The length of the CDR3 is 14 residues. Germline CDR1 and CDR2: LGHDT and YNNKEL (reference sequence). The CDR3 region has the DNA TGTGCCAGCAGCCAAGAACCGGGGAATCACGAGCAGTACTTC. Its translation: CASSQEPGNHEQYF.

The rearrangement uses TRBV2 and TRBJ2-3; no definite D call. Trimming took 8 bases from V and 4 from J, leaving 16 bases between them. Germline loops: CDR1 SNHLY, CDR2 FYNNEI. The CDR3 is 14 residues long. CDR3 sequence: CASAPSPLPDTQYF. The DNA of the CDR3 is TGTGCCAGCGCACCTTCACCGTTGCCAGATACGCAGTATTTT. The whole variable domain, filled in from reference TRBV2 and TRBJ2-3, reads EPEVTQTPSHQVTQMGQEVILRCVPISNHLYFYWYRQILGQKVEFLVSFYNNEISEKSEIFDDQFSVERPDGSNFTLKIRSTKLEDSAMYFCASAPSPLPDTQYFGPGTRLTVL.

The J gene is TRBJ2-7, the V gene TRBV29-1; 7 bases fit TRBD1. CDR1 and CDR2 from the germline V gene are SQVTM and ANQGSEA. The CDR3 has 12 residues. The V and J ends lost 7 bases and 5 bases, in that order; junction bases with no gene match: 8. In nucleotides, the CDR3 is TGCAGCGCCACCCTTACAGGGGACGAGCAGTACTTC. Its translation: CSATLTGDEQYF.

This sequence joins TRBV5-1 and TRBJ1-2; a weak D match, TRBD1 (6 bases). With 0 bases removed from V and 4 bases from J, the gap between germline ends came to 10 bases. Germline assignment: CDR1 SGHRS and CDR2 YFSETQ. CDR3 length: 14 amino acids. The CDR3 coding sequence is TGCGCCAGCAGCTTGGAAACAGGGTTCTATGGCTACACCTTC. Its translation is CASSLETGFYGYTF.